This TCR beta chain was profiled in a study of T cells in pancreatic ductal adenocarcinoma. The selected patients with pancreatic ductal adenocarcinoma had surgery but no neoadjuvant therapy. A note on this clone: Antigen unknown.

The ends lost 7 bases at V and 5 bases at J; junction bases unmatched: 13. CDR1 and CDR2 (germline): SGHRS, YFSETQ. The CDR3 is 15 amino acids. The data were produced by immunoSEQ multiplex PCR, yet TCRdb's version contains in-frame clones alone and is incomplete. This sample has approximately 97,000 clones, with 90% to 95% found just once. Whole-study findings and limits: Blood had more productive templates and about 7.9-fold more unique clonotypes than tumor. Comparisons of tumor and blood clonality may show falsely lower tumor diversity.

This chain links TRBV5-1 with TRBJ2-5, with 8 bases lining up with TRBD2. The clonotype originates from a human donor with pancreatic ductal adenocarcinoma. Sample: PBMCs. The CDR3 region is CASSFSGNARETQYF. DNA of the CDR3: TGCGCCAGCTCCTTTAGCGGGAACGCCAGGGAGACCCAGTACTTC.